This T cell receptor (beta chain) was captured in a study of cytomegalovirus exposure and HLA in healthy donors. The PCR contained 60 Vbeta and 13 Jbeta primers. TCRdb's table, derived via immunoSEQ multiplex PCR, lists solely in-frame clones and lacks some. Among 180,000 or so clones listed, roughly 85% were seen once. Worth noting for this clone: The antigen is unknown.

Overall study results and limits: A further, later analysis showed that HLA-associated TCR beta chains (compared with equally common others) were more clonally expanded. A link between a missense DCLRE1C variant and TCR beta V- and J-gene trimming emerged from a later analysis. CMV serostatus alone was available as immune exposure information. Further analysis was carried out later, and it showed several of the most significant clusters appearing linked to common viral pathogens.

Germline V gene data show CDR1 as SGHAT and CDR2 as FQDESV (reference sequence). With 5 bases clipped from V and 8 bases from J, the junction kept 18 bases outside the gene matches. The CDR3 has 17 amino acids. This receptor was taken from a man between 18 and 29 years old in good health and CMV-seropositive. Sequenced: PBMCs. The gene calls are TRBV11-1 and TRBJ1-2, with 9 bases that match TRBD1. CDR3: CASSPRFSGTGTFGYTF. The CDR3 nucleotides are TGTGCCAGCAGCCCTAGGTTCTCCGGGACAGGGACGTTCGGCTACACCTTC.